This TCR beta chain was observed in a study of OX40 agonist ivuxolimab in advanced cancers. Background on the study: Patients assigned to dose escalation were diagnosed with hepatocellular carcinoma, melanoma, renal cell or head and neck cancer.

Turning to this clone: As yet, its antigen is unknown.

V dropped 7 bases and J dropped 1 base, with 14 bases sitting between them. Germline CDR1 MRHNA, CDR2 SNTAGT. The CDR3 is 15 residues long. General study results and limits: Relative to CD4+ cells, CD8+ T cells on average had more expanded clones.

TCRdb's copy holds only in-frame clones and misses some; the assay was immunoSEQ multiplex PCR. This table holds about 70,000 clones, approximately 89% found once. The receptor comes from an adult with an advanced solid tumor such as melanoma, head and neck, liver or kidney cancer. The source was CD4+ or CD8+ T cells sorted from blood, collected in a trial of the OX40 agonist ivuxolimab. The rearrangement joins TRBV6-4 to TRBJ1-5; D possibly corresponds to TRBD1 (5 bases). The CDR3 DNA reads TGTGCCAGCACGTGGGGCACCCCAAGCAATCAGCCCCAGCATTTT. Its translation is CASTWGTPSNQPQHF.